Shown below are 21 T cell receptor beta chains from a single sample sequenced in a study of control samples from healthy donors and cancer patients. Measured with immunoSEQ multiplex PCR; TCRdb has only the in-frame clones, and not every one. The table records about 120,000 clones, roughly nine tenths of them present only once. Source material: blood. Receptors were obtained from a man aged 50 or older in good health.

V and J are TRBV11-3 and TRBJ1-1; tentatively, D is TRBD1 (6 bases). V was cut by 5 bases and J by 1 base, with 11 bases left in between. This CDR3 region has 14 residues. Germline loops: CDR1 SGHNT, CDR2 YENEEA. The CDR3: CASSPQGTNTEAFF. For the CDR3, the DNA is TGTGCCAGCAGCCCACAGGGAACGAACACTGAAGCTTTCTTT.

This chain links TRBV28 with TRBJ1-1; D gene unclear. CDR1 and CDR2 from the germline V gene are MDHEN and SYDVKM. V was cut by 2 bases and J by 2 bases, with 9 bases left in between. The CDR3 contains 14 residues. The CDR3 nucleotides are TGTGCCAGCAGTTTAAGGGTTGGTAACACTGAAGCTTTCTTT. This encodes CASSLRVGNTEAFF. The whole variable domain, filled in from reference TRBV28 and TRBJ1-1, reads DVKVTQSSRYLVKRTGEKVFLECVQDMDHENMFWYRQDPGLGLRLIYFSYDVKMKEKGDIPEGYSVSREKKERFSLILESASTNQTSMYLCASSLRVGNTEAFFGQGTRLTVV.

This chain connects TRBV5-4 to TRBJ2-7; 9 nucleotides match TRBD2. CDR3 length equals 14 residues. V shed 9 bases, J shed 4 bases, and the junction held 11 bases outside the gene matches. CDR1 and CDR2 from the germline V gene are SGHNT and YYREEE (reference sequence). The CDR3 sequence is CATRGAGGPYEQYF. CDR3 coding DNA: TGTGCCACCCGGGGTGCGGGGGGGCCGTACGAGCAGTACTTC.

V gene TRBV6-5 combines with J gene TRBJ1-5; no definite D call. Germline V gene sequence: CDR1 MNHEY, CDR2 SVGAGI. The V end lost 4 bases, the J end lost 0 bases, and 7 bases lay between the germline ends. This CDR3 region has 14 residues. CDR3 DNA: TGTGCCAGCAGTTCACACTCTAGCAATCAGCCCCAGCATTTT. Encoded protein: CASSSHSSNQPQHF.

The V gene is TRBV11-2, the J gene TRBJ2-7; TRBD2 is a possible D gene (6 bases). This CDR3 contains 13 residues. Trimming pared 5 bases from V and 3 bases from J, leaving 11 bases between. Germline V gives CDR1 SGHAT, CDR2 FQNNGV. In DNA form, the CDR3 reads TGTGCCAGCAGCCCGGGACTGCTCTACGAGCAGTACTTC. Translating gives CASSPGLLYEQYF.

The chain couples TRBV7-9 to TRBJ2-7, with D possibly matching TRBD1 (6 bases). CDR3 length: 14 residues. Germline-derived CDR1 and CDR2 are SEHNR and FQNEAQ (reference sequence). V was shortened by 5 bases and J by 2 bases, with 13 bases between the two germline ends. Written as DNA, the CDR3 is TGTGCCAGCAGCCCCCCGGGACACCCCTACGAGCAGTACTTC. It translates to CASSPPGHPYEQYF.

V gene TRBV5-1 combines with J gene TRBJ1-4; 7 bases align to TRBD1. Germline loops: CDR1 SGHRS, CDR2 YFSETQ. Unmatched junction bases numbered 5, after V lost 3 bases and J lost 6 bases. This CDR3 has 14 amino acids. CDR3 sequence: CASSSLGTDEKLFF. CDR3 coding DNA: TGCGCCAGCAGCTCCCTCGGGACAGATGAAAAACTGTTTTTT.

The chain links TRBV7-2 to TRBJ1-1; D is possibly TRBD1 (5 bases). The CDR3 totals 16 residues. The V and J ends lost 1 base and 0 bases respectively, with 12 bases between them. Germline CDR1 and CDR2: SGHTA and FQGNSA. CDR3 protein: CASSLVVGLLNTEAFF. The CDR3 DNA follows: TGTGCCAGCAGCTTAGTGGTGGGACTGTTGAACACTGAAGCTTTCTTT.

The J gene is TRBJ2-5, the V gene TRBV12-3 or TRBV12-4; a possible D gene is TRBD1 (5 bases). V shed 3 bases and J shed 5 bases, with 10 bases lying between them. The CDR3 is made up of 13 amino acids. The CDR3 nucleotides are TGTGCCAGCAGTTTTGACTGGGGCGAGACCCAGTACTTC. It translates to CASSFDWGETQYF.

V usage is TRBV19 and J usage is TRBJ2-3, with a possible D match to TRBD1 (5 bases). Per the germline V gene, CDR1 is LNHDA and CDR2 is SQIVND (reference sequence). The CDR3 loop spans 13 amino acids. The V and J ends lost 5 bases and 7 bases respectively, with 13 bases between them. This chain's CDR3 is CASSGFKGYTQYF. CDR3 sequence (DNA): TGTGCCAGTAGTGGGTTTAAGGGGTATACGCAGTATTTT.

A word on this clone: The junction does not match germline at one end; this may be a read error. This chain joins TRBV12-3 or TRBV12-4 and TRBJ1-2; weak D call: TRBD1 (5 bases). This CDR3 has 12 residues. CDR3 loop: CASTLQGYDYTF. DNA of the CDR3: TGTGCCAGCACTTTGCAGGGTTATGACTACACCTTC.

V is TRBV18 and J is TRBJ2-1, with D tentatively TRBD1 (7 bases). The germline V gene has CDR1 KGHSH and CDR2 LQKENI. V gave up 2 bases and J gave up 4 bases, with 12 bases separating them. CDR3 size: 15 residues. The CDR3 DNA reads as TGTGCCAGCTCACCAGGGGGGACAGCTTACAATGAGCAGTTCTTC. This encodes CASSPGGTAYNEQFF.

The CDR3 protein is CSASVAGGLDNEQFF. In nucleotides, the CDR3 is TGCAGTGCTAGTGTAGCGGGGGGGCTGGACAATGAGCAGTTCTTC. J is TRBJ2-1 and V is TRBV20-1, with 11 bases matching TRBD2. With V trimmed by 3 bases and J by 5 bases, 6 bases remained unmatched. The CDR3 is 15 amino acids. CDR1 is DFQATT, CDR2 SNEGSKA, per germline (reference sequence).

J is TRBJ2-1 and V is TRBV10-2; 9 bases fit TRBD2. The V segment lost 7 bases and the J segment 5 bases; nucleotides outside the gene matches: 9. Germline CDR1 reads WSHSY; CDR2 reads SAAADI. This CDR3 has 15 amino acids. The CDR3 here is CASTSWTSDNNEQFF. In DNA form, the CDR3 reads TGCGCCAGCACCTCGTGGACTAGCGATAACAATGAGCAGTTCTTC.

The chain links TRBV5-1 to TRBJ2-1; TRBD1 aligns across 12 bases. CDR3 size: 16 residues. J gave up 2 bases and V 4 bases, and 4 bases lay outside the gene matches. The germline V gene has CDR1 SGHRS and CDR2 YFSETQ. The CDR3 DNA reads TGCGCCAGCAGCACCGGGACAGGGGGCCCCTACAATGAGCAGTTCTTC. Translating it yields CASSTGTGGPYNEQFF.

The chain is built from TRBV7-2 and TRBJ2-7; TRBD1 aligns across 7 bases. The germline V gene has CDR1 SGHTA and CDR2 FQGNSA. V was clipped by 0 bases and J by 2 bases; unmatched bases: 1. This CDR3 region has 14 residues. The CDR3 coding sequence is TGTGCCAGCAGCTTAGCGGGACAGCCCTACGAGCAGTACTTC. This sequence encodes CASSLAGQPYEQYF.

V is TRBV11-2 and J is TRBJ1-5; no firm D call. The germline CDR1 and CDR2 sequences are SGHAT and FQNNGV. This CDR3 is 15 amino acids long. V was shortened by 6 bases and J by 4 bases, with 16 bases between the two germline ends. CDR3 in amino acids: CASSFSPGGNQPQHF. The DNA of the CDR3 is TGTGCCAGCAGTTTTTCCCCGGGAGGTAATCAGCCCCAGCATTTT.

This chain links TRBV3-1 (or the pseudogene TRBV3-2) with TRBJ1-2; no clear D gene. V shed 0 bases and J shed 0 bases, with 5 bases lying between them. The CDR3 length is 14 residues. CDR1 and CDR2 (germline): LGHDT, YNNKEL (reference sequence). In DNA, the CDR3 is TGTGCCAGCAGCCAAGATGGGGCTAACTATGGCTACACCTTC. Protein product: CASSQDGANYGYTF.

J is TRBJ1-3 and V is TRBV5-1; 9 bases are a match to TRBD1. This CDR3 comprises 14 residues. The germline gives CDR1 SGHRS, CDR2 YFSETQ. V lost 0 bases to trimming and J lost 7 bases; unmatched junction nucleotides: 2. The CDR3 coding sequence is TGCGCCAGCAGCTTGGGGGGACAGGGCAACACCATATATTTT. As protein: CASSLGGQGNTIYF.

This CDR3 reads CASSEVTAGQETQYF. DNA for the CDR3: TGTGCCAGCAGTGAAGTAACAGCGGGGCAAGAGACCCAGTACTTC. The chain carries TRBV2 and TRBJ2-5; 7 bases agree with TRBD2. V gave up 1 base and J gave up 2 bases; unmatched junction bases: 4. The CDR3 is made up of 15 amino acids. The germline V gene has CDR1 SNHLY and CDR2 FYNNEI.

This chain uses TRBV27 with TRBJ1-2; TRBD1 agrees at 7 bases. The germline gives CDR1 MNHEY, CDR2 SMNVEV (reference sequence). The CDR3 has 14 residues. J gave up 4 bases and V 2 bases, and 4 bases lay outside the gene matches. CDR3 in amino acids: CASSLNQGGYGYTF. In nucleotides, the CDR3 is TGTGCCAGCAGTTTAAACCAGGGGGGCTATGGCTACACCTTC.